This note documents a single T cell receptor (beta chain) sequence. What it binds is not known. CD8+CD57+ cell expansion, shown by flow cytometry, had occurred in the patients selected for sequencing. The record originates from a study of CD8+CD57+ T cells in acquired aplastic anemia. Points from the study as a whole: Controls did not differ significantly from patients in CD8+ Simpson's diversity. Researchers report that around 31 CD8+ CDR3 sequences appeared in both patients and controls.

Genomic DNA templated the TCR beta VDJ and CDR3 profiling. TCRdb re-called the reads with MiXCR, one entry per CDR3 protein. The table records around 150,000 distinct CDR3 sequences, less than 50% of them present only once. Germline CDR1 reads LGHDT; CDR2 reads YNNKEL (reference sequence). J lost 7 bases, V lost 4 bases, and 8 bases had no gene match. The CDR3 is 15 residues long. The sample consisted of sorted CD4+, CD8+, or CD8+CD57+ T cells (not recorded which) from PBMCs. The origin of this receptor is a human donor with aplastic anemia. The chain has TRBV3-1 and TRBJ2-1; TRBD1 matches at 9 bases. CDR3 DNA sequence: TGTGCCAGCAGCCCCTCCGGGACAGGGTGGAATGAGCAGTTCTTC. This translates into CASSPSGTGWNEQFF.